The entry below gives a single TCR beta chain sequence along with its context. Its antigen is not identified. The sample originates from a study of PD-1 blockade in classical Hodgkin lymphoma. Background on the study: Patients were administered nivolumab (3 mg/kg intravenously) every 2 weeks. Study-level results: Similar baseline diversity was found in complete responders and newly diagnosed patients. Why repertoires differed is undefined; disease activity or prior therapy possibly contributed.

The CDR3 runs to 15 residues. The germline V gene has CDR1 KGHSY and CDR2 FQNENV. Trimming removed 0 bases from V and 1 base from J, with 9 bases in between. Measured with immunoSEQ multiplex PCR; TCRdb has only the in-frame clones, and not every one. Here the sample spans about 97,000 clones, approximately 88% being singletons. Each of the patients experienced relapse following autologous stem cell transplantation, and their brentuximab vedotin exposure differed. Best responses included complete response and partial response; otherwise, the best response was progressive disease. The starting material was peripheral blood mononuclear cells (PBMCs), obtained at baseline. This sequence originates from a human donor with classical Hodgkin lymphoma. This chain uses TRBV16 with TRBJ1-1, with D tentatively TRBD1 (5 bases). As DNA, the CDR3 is TGTGCCAGCAGCCAATCGGGTGGGGGGAACACTGAAGCTTTCTTT. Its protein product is CASSQSGGGNTEAFF.